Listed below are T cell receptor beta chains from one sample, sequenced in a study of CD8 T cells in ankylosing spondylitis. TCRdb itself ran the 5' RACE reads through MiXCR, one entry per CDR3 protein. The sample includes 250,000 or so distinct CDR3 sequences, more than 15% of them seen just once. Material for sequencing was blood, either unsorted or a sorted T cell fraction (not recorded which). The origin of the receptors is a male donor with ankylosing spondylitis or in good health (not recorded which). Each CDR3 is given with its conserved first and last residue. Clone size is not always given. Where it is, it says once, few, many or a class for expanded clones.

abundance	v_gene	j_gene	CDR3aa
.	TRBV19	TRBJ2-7	CASSILGLERDEQYF
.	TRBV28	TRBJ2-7	CASSFIRTGTYF
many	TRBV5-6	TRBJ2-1	CASSLAAQGGLSYNEQFF
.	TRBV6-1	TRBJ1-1	CASRAKVRGATEAFF
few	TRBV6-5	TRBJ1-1	CASSFTDRGNSVNTEAFF
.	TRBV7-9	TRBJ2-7	CASSLAGRPYEQYF
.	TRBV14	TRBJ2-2	CASSQESGKLFF
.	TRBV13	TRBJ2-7	CASSLQMNEQYF
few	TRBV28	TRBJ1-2	CASSLSGTAANHGYTF
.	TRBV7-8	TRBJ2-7	CASSFQGSSYEQYF
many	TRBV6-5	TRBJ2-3	CASNDMDTQYF
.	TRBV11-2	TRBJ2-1	CASSRGILAGRNDNEQFF
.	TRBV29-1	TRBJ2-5	CSVESLADYQETQYF
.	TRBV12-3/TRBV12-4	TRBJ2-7	CAAGSGPSEQYF
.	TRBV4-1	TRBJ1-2	CASSQDMTGVLYGYTF
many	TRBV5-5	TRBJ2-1	CASRGYPSGSYNEQFF
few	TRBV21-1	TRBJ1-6	CASSPVEQGGGCNSPLHF
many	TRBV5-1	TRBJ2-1	CASSPGLALDSSYNEQFF
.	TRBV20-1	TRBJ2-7	CSARPGVAYEQYF
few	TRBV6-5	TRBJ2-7	CASSYSRGGYEQYF
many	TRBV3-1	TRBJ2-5	CASETGTGGLETQYF
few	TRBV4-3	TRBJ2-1	CASSQGLAGGPYNEQFF
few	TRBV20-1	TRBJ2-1	CSAREIAGGAYNEQFF
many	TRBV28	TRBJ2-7	CASSPAHEQYF
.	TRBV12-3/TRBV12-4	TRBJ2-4	CASGDSIQYF
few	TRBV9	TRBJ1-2	CASSVVSGFDYGYTF
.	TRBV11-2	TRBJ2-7	CASSLEGTGPLEYF
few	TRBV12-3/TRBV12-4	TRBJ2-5	CASRRLAGGWQTQYF
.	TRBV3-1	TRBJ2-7	CASSQEGQFTTYEQYF
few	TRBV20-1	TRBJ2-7	CSAQTTSGSYEQYF
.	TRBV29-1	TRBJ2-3	CSVPASGRWDTQYF
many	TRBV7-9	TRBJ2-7	CASSLVGGSLSYEQYF
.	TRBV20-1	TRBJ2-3	CSAREGLAGNSYFTDTQYF
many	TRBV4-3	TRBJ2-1	CASSQENVGLGVWNEQFF
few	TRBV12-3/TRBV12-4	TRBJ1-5	CASSTGVSQPQHF
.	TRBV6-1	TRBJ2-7	CASSEALLAGGPVYEQYF
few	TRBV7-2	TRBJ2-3	CASHYGPLAGVPDTQYF
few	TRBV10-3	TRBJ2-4	CAISETGAALGIQYF
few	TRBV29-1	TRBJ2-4	CSVSPTSRENIQYF
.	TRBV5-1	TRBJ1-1	CASSTQETGGTEAFF
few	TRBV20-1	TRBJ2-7	CSARVFSSYEQYF
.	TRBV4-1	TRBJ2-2	CASSLIAGENTGELFF
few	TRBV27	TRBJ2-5	CASQIAGSETQYF
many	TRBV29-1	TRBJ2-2	CSATRSAGHYTGELFF
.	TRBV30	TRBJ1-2	CAWRPGPPDYGYTF
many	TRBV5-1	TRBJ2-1	CASSLEGLAVSYNEQFF
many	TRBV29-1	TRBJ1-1	CSVSGGVTNTEAFF
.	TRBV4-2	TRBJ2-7	CASSQDKTSGMTYEQYF
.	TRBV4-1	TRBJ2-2	CASSQGLAGFDTGELFF
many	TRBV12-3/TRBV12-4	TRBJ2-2	CASSLGASANTGELFF
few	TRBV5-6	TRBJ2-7	CASSLAPDSSYEQYF
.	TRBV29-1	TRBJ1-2	CSVELRPAGTYGYTF
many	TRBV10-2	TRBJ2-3	CASSPPERISTDTQYF
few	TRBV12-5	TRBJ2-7	CASGYGSYEQYF